These 32 T cell receptor beta chains came from one sample sequenced in a study of CD8+CD57+ T cells in acquired aplastic anemia. For CDR3 and TCR beta VDJ profiling, genomic DNA was the template used. TCRdb passed the reads through MiXCR, listing each CDR3 protein once. The repertoire consists of around 170,000 distinct CDR3 sequences, with approximately 49% occurring once and the leading ten covering roughly 3%. The sequenced sample consisted of sorted CD4+, CD8+, or CD8+CD57+ T cells (not recorded which) from PBMCs. The origin of the receptors is a human donor in good health.

V and J are TRBV2 and TRBJ2-7; D is unclear. V shed 3 bases and J shed 2 bases, with 5 bases lying between them. In germline, CDR1 is SNHLY, CDR2 FYNNEI. The CDR3 consists of 12 residues. CDR3 nucleotide sequence: TGTGCCAGCAGTGATCTTCCCTACGAGCAGTACTTC. This gives the protein CASSDLPYEQYF.

This clonotype came up many times. The chain recombines TRBV12-3 or TRBV12-4 with TRBJ1-4; TRBD1 matches at 7 bases. The CDR3 runs to 16 residues. J was trimmed by 11 bases and V by 5 bases; bases with no gene match: 17. CDR3 nucleotides: TGTGCCAGCAGTGGAACACAGGGGCAAACTGATCGGAAACTGTTTTTT. Its protein is CASSGTQGQTDRKLFF.

The J gene is TRBJ1-3, the V gene TRBV4-1; D unresolved. The germline V and J ends were trimmed by 0 bases and 3 bases, with 12 bases remaining between them. The CDR3 extends over 16 amino acids. Germline CDR1 and CDR2: MGHRA and YSYEKL. CDR3 sequence reads: CASSQDTRAGGNTIYF. CDR3 nucleotides: TGCGCCAGCAGCCAAGATACACGGGCCGGTGGAAACACCATATATTTT.

This clonotype was recorded at least ten times. The gene calls are TRBV2 and TRBJ2-2; a possible D gene is TRBD2 (6 bases). This CDR3 contains 15 residues. The germline V gene has CDR1 SNHLY and CDR2 FYNNEI. Trimming removed 2 bases at V and 5 bases at J, with 12 bases between. CDR3 bases: TGTGCCAGCAGTGAAATAGGGCTAGCGACCGGGGAGCTGTTTTTT. Amino acid sequence: CASSEIGLATGELFF.

This clonotype has only one observation. The final CDR3 position lacks the conserved phenylalanine or tryptophan, pointing to a likely read error. V and J are TRBV10-1 and TRBJ1-1; D might be TRBD1 (5 bases). Germline loops: CDR1 WNHNN, CDR2 SYGVQD (reference sequence). The CDR3 runs 15 residues. The CDR3 DNA reads TGCGACAGCAGTTTATGTCCGGGACCGGACACTGAAGCTTTCTGT. Its translation is CDSSLCPGPDTEAFC.

The V call is TRBV6-1, the J call TRBJ1-2; D remains unclear. Germline V gene lookup returns CDR1 MNHNS and CDR2 SASEGT. V shed 6 bases and J shed 8 bases, with 22 bases lying between them. The CDR3 is 15 residues long. This CDR3 is CASRGDRTRMRGYTF. The CDR3 bases are TGTGCCAGCAGAGGAGATCGGACCCGAATGCGGGGCTACACCTTC.

A remark on this clonotype: Since the CDR3 does not end with the conserved phenylalanine or tryptophan, this likely comes from a read error. This sequence joins TRBV15 and TRBJ2-7; a weak D match, TRBD2 (7 bases). This CDR3 region has 14 residues. CDR1 is LNHNV and CDR2 is YYDKDF in the germline V gene (reference sequence). Trimming took 1 base from V and 5 from J, leaving 12 bases between them. The CDR3 coding sequence is TGTGCCACCAGCAGAGCCGGGGGGCCAAACGAGCAGTACCTC. It yields the protein CATSRAGGPNEQYL.

This clonotype was recorded many times. The chain combines TRBV12-3 or TRBV12-4 with TRBJ2-7; D possibly corresponds to TRBD1 (5 bases). This CDR3 region has 13 residues. Between the trimmed V and J ends, which lost 3 bases and 6 bases, there was a span of 12 bases. CDR3 residues: CASSFRVQGEQYF. CDR3 DNA: TGTGCCAGCAGTTTTAGAGTGCAGGGCGAGCAGTACTTC.

This chain uses TRBV20-1 with TRBJ1-2, with a tentative D call TRBD1 (5 bases). The CDR3 loop spans 12 amino acids. The ends were cut back, 6 bases at V and 2 bases at J, with 10 bases in the middle. Per germline, CDR1 DFQATT and CDR2 SNEGSKA (reference sequence). The DNA for the CDR3 is TGCAGTGCCAGTGACAGAAACTATGGCTACACCTTC. It yields the protein CSASDRNYGYTF.

The sample holds one count of this clonotype. A much larger clone lies a single base off, so this may be a read error. This chain uses TRBV6-1 with TRBJ1-1; D remains ambiguous. Germline V gene data show CDR1 as MNHNS and CDR2 as SASEGT. Trimming shortened V by 6 bases and J by 4 bases, and 9 bases separated the two germline ends. The CDR3 has 12 amino acids. The chain's CDR3 is CASRHPCTEAFF. CDR3 DNA sequence: TGTGCCAGCAGACACCCGTGCACTGAAGCTTTCTTT.

Worth noting for this clonotype: The junction does not match germline at one end; this may be a read error. CDR3 residues: CAGSQYHRDRNTEAFF. The DNA for the CDR3 is TGTGCCGGCAGCCAATACCACCGGGACAGGAACACTGAAGCTTTCTTT. This chain links TRBV14 with TRBJ1-1; 7 nucleotides line up with TRBD1. This CDR3 region has 16 residues. Germline V gene data show CDR1 as SGHDN and CDR2 as FVKESK.

In this sample, this clonotype turned up many times. CDR3 coding DNA: TGTGCCAGCAGACTCTCTGGGGCCAACGTCCTGACTTTC. It specifies CASRLSGANVLTF. The V gene is TRBV6-1, the J gene TRBJ2-6; D uncertain. Germline V gene lookup returns CDR1 MNHNS and CDR2 SASEGT. This CDR3 is 13 amino acids long. The V end was cut by 6 bases, the J end by 0 bases, with 3 bases between.

This clonotype was counted at least ten times. The chain carries TRBV4-2 and TRBJ2-7, with 8 bases identical to TRBD2. The CDR3 consists of 18 residues. V was clipped by 0 bases and J by 0 bases; unmatched bases: 10. Germline V gene lookup returns CDR1 LGHNA and CDR2 YNFKEQ. In nucleotides, the CDR3 is TGTGCCAGCAGCCAAGATTGGCTAGCGGGCCGTAGCTCCTACGAGCAGTACTTC. Amino acid sequence: CASSQDWLAGRSSYEQYF.

The J gene is TRBJ2-1, the V gene TRBV7-3, with TRBD2 identical over 11 bases. The germline gives CDR1 SGHTA, CDR2 FQGTGA. This CDR3 region has 13 residues. With V trimmed by 5 bases and J by 10 bases, 4 bases remained unmatched. CDR3 region: CASSTGTSGEQFF. The CDR3 region has the DNA TGTGCCAGCAGCACCGGGACTAGCGGCGAGCAGTTCTTC.

Turning to this clonotype: Germline is not matched at one junction end, which may reflect a read error. The V and J genes are TRBV29-1 and TRBJ2-7; the D gene could be TRBD1 or TRBD2 (5 bases each). The CDR3 extends over 13 amino acids. Per germline, CDR1 SQVTM and CDR2 ANQGSEA. The CDR3 bases are TGCAGCGTTGCCGGGATTGGGACCTACGAGCAGTCCTTC. It specifies CSVAGIGTYEQSF.

This clonotype was detected only once. The chain couples TRBV9 to TRBJ2-1; TRBD2 matches at 11 bases. The CDR3 sequence is 15 residues long. The germline V gene has CDR1 SGDLS and CDR2 YYNGEE. With 3 bases clipped from V and 4 bases from J, the junction kept 3 bases outside the gene matches. This chain's CDR3 is CASSDRLAGYNEQFF. The CDR3 DNA reads TGTGCCAGCAGCGACCGACTAGCGGGATACAATGAGCAGTTCTTC.

A remark on this clonotype: The germline gene is not matched at one end of the junction; a read error may be the cause. This chain connects TRBV24-1 to TRBJ2-3; TRBD1 agrees at 7 bases. Germline CDR1 KGHDR, CDR2 SFDVKD. This CDR3 comprises 15 residues. The chain's CDR3 is CATRGTGESADTLYF. CDR3 bases: TGTGCCACCAGAGGAACAGGGGAATCTGCAGATACGCTGTATTTT.

Comment on this clonotype: A much larger clone sits a single nucleotide away, making a read error possible. The chain combines TRBV10-3 with TRBJ1-5, with TRBD1 matching 10 bases. Germline assignment: CDR1 ENHRY and CDR2 SYGVKD. The CDR3 totals 14 residues. J was trimmed by 6 bases and V by 10 bases; bases with no gene match: 9. The CDR3 DNA reads as TGTGCCAGCAGCTCGGACAGGGGGAGTCAGCCCCAGCATTTT. Protein product: CASSSDRGSQPQHF.

In this sample, this clonotype turned up many times. The genes are TRBV6-1 and TRBJ2-5; no reliable D call. The CDR3 sequence is 14 residues long. The germline V and J ends were trimmed by 8 bases and 2 bases, with 15 bases remaining between them. The germline V gene has CDR1 MNHNS and CDR2 SASEGT. CDR3 region: CASLTKGAQETQYF. The CDR3 bases are TGTGCCAGCTTAACAAAGGGTGCTCAAGAGACCCAGTACTTC.

The chain recombines TRBV10-3 with TRBJ1-4; D gene ambiguous. CDR1 and CDR2 (germline): ENHRY, SYGVKD. The CDR3 extends over 15 amino acids. V was shortened by 4 bases and J by 2 bases, with 11 bases between the two germline ends. The CDR3: CAISVGKETNEKLFF. The CDR3 DNA follows: TGTGCCATCAGTGTGGGGAAGGAGACTAATGAAAAACTGTTTTTT.

The chain couples TRBV28 to TRBJ2-7; 11 bases match TRBD1. CDR3 length equals 15 residues. The trim removed 5 bases at V and 3 bases at J, leaving 6 bases unmatched. Germline loops: CDR1 MDHEN, CDR2 SYDVKM. This CDR3 is CASSLRTGGNYEQYF. CDR3 DNA: TGTGCCAGCAGTCTGCGGACAGGGGGCAACTACGAGCAGTACTTC.

There are many counts of this clonotype. The chain has TRBV6-2 or TRBV6-3 and TRBJ2-7; D may be TRBD1 (6 bases). Germline V lookup: CDR1 MNHEY, CDR2 SVGEGT. V was clipped by 5 bases and J by 2 bases, with 13 bases between them. The CDR3 spans 14 residues. CDR3 sequence (DNA): TGTGCCAGCAGTGCAAACAGGGTACCCTACGAGCAGTACTTC. It translates to CASSANRVPYEQYF.

The J gene is TRBJ2-1, the V gene TRBV12-5, with 11 bases matching TRBD2. Germline loops: CDR1 LGHNT, CDR2 FRNRAP. The length of the CDR3 is 15 residues. With 4 bases clipped from V and 4 bases from J, the junction kept 3 bases outside the gene matches. The CDR3 loop reads CASGSGTSGYNEQFF. In DNA form, the CDR3 reads TGTGCTAGTGGTTCCGGGACTAGCGGATACAATGAGCAGTTCTTC.

V gene TRBV6-1 combines with J gene TRBJ2-7; TRBD2 matches 10 bases. The CDR3 spans 15 residues. With V trimmed by 7 bases and J by 0 bases, 6 bases remained unmatched. The germline V gene encodes CDR1 MNHNS and CDR2 SASEGT. CDR3 sequence (DNA): TGTGCCAGCAATGTAGCGGGGGGCAGCTCCTACGAGCAGTACTTC. Translating gives CASNVAGGSSYEQYF.

This clonotype was seen at least ten times. The chain is built from TRBV5-6 and TRBJ2-7; no definite D call. Trimming removed 6 bases at V and 3 bases at J, with 7 bases between. The CDR3 covers 11 residues. Germline loops: CDR1 SGHDT, CDR2 YYEEEE. CDR3: CASNKHYEQYF. CDR3 nucleotides: TGTGCCAGCAATAAGCACTACGAGCAGTACTTC. The entire variable domain, with the rest obtained from reference TRBV5-6 and TRBJ2-7, is as follows: DAGVTQSPTHLIKTRGQQVTLRCSPKSGHDTVSWYQQALGQGPQFIFQYYEEEERQRGNFPDRFSGHQFPNYSSELNVNALLLGDSALYLCASNKHYEQYFGPGTRLTVT.

The rearrangement joins TRBV19 to TRBJ1-6; D might be TRBD1 (5 bases). Trimming shortened V by 5 bases and J by 12 bases, and 17 bases separated the two germline ends. The germline gives CDR1 LNHDA, CDR2 SQIVND (reference sequence). The CDR3 contains 14 residues. The CDR3 is CASSLGTSSVPLHF. The CDR3 DNA reads TGTGCCAGTAGTCTCGGGACTTCATCGGTACCCCTCCACTTT.

The chain joins TRBV15 to TRBJ1-1; no clear D. The V and J ends lost 1 base and 4 bases respectively, with 10 bases between them. CDR3 length: 14 residues. Germline values: CDR1 LNHNV, CDR2 YYDKDF (reference sequence). For the CDR3, the DNA is TGTGCCACCAGCAGAGGGCAGGTTGGCACTGAAGCTTTCTTT. Translated, it gives CATSRGQVGTEAFF.

Many counts were recorded for this clonotype. The rearrangement uses TRBV29-1 and TRBJ1-2; D gene uncertain. Trimming stripped 8 bases from V and 6 bases from J, with 13 bases between. Germline CDR1 SQVTM, CDR2 ANQGSEA. CDR3 size: 11 residues. The CDR3 spells CSYVDPHGYTF. CDR3 coding DNA: TGCAGCTACGTGGACCCCCATGGCTACACCTTC.

A few counts support this clonotype. The chain links TRBV20-1 to TRBJ2-1, with D perhaps matching TRBD2 (6 bases). The CDR3 loop spans 15 amino acids. Germline-derived CDR1 and CDR2 are DFQATT and SNEGSKA (reference sequence). With 2 bases removed from V and 0 bases from J, the gap between germline ends came to 11 bases. The CDR3 reads CSARKEGSSYNEQFF. In DNA form, the CDR3 reads TGCAGTGCTAGAAAGGAGGGGAGCTCCTACAATGAGCAGTTCTTC.

This clonotype was recorded many times. The V gene is TRBV27, the J gene TRBJ2-5; D remains ambiguous. V lost 5 bases to trimming and J lost 3 bases, with 1 base between them. The CDR3 covers 10 residues. From germline, CDR1 is MNHEY and CDR2 SMNVEV (reference sequence). CDR3 loop: CASSKETQYF. Written as DNA, the CDR3 is TGTGCCAGCAGTAAAGAGACCCAGTACTTC.

The chain recombines TRBV4-1 with TRBJ2-3, with D unclear. CDR1 MGHRA and CDR2 YSYEKL come from the germline V gene. Trimming took 0 bases from V and 0 from J, leaving 10 bases between them. This CDR3 is 16 amino acids long. The CDR3 region has the DNA TGCGCCAGCAGCCAAGATGGGCCGGGTAGCACAGATACGCAGTATTTT. This gives the protein CASSQDGPGSTDTQYF.

This clonotype was picked up a small number of times. Its ends do not fully match the called genes, so a read error is possible. The chain combines TRBV5-6 with TRBJ2-5; D is uncertain. From germline, CDR1 is SGHDT and CDR2 YYEEEE. This CDR3 has 12 amino acids. This CDR3 is CAGSSLGKTQYF. DNA of the CDR3: TGTGCCGGCAGTTCTTTAGGGAAGACCCAGTACTTC.